These T cell receptor beta chains were read from a single sample in a study of technical replicates of blood from a few donors. Sequenced by immunoSEQ multiplex PCR; TCRdb stores in-frame clones only, minus some. The sample contains some 77,000 clones, 80% to 90% of which appear only once. The sample was PBMCs. Receptors originate from a human donor in good health. Some clones in this sample may be carry-over from other donors' samples. Each CDR3 is given with its conserved first and last residue. The order of the fields is CDR3 length, V gene, D gene, J gene, clone size, CDR3 protein, CDR3 DNA. D genes are given only for firm matches. Clone size appears in some rows only: once, few, many, or a class for an expanded clone.

len: 14
v_gene: TRBV4-1
d_gene: -
j_gene: TRBJ1-5
abundance: few
CDR3aa: CASSQGPGNQPQHF
CDR3nt: TGCGCCAGCAGCCAAGGCCCGGGCAATCAGCCCCAGCATTTT

len: 13
v_gene: TRBV19
d_gene: TRBD1
j_gene: TRBJ1-1
abundance: many
CDR3aa: CASRTGGNTEAFF
CDR3nt: TGTGCCAGTAGAACAGGGGGGAACACTGAAGCTTTCTTT

len: 15
v_gene: TRBV6-4
d_gene: -
j_gene: TRBJ2-3
abundance: -
CDR3aa: CASSREGEGPDTQYF
CDR3nt: TGTGCCAGCAGCCGAGAGGGAGAGGGTCCAGATACGCAGTATTTT

len: 14
v_gene: TRBV13
d_gene: -
j_gene: TRBJ2-7
abundance: -
CDR3aa: CASSPKTGSYEQYF
CDR3nt: TGTGCCAGCAGCCCAAAGACAGGCTCCTACGAGCAGTACTTC

len: 13
v_gene: TRBV2
d_gene: -
j_gene: TRBJ1-4
abundance: -
CDR3aa: CASRVQSNEKLFF
CDR3nt: TGTGCCAGCAGGGTACAGTCTAATGAAAAACTGTTTTTT

len: 15
v_gene: TRBV5-1
d_gene: TRBD1
j_gene: TRBJ1-4
abundance: -
CDR3aa: CASSAQGAEGEKLFF
CDR3nt: TGCGCCAGCAGCGCACAGGGGGCGGAGGGTGAAAAACTGTTTTTT

len: 14
v_gene: TRBV18
d_gene: -
j_gene: TRBJ2-2
abundance: -
CDR3aa: CASSPGLQTGELFF
CDR3nt: TGTGCCAGCTCACCAGGACTCCAAACCGGGGAGCTGTTTTTT

len: 15
v_gene: TRBV4-3
d_gene: TRBD2
j_gene: TRBJ2-1
abundance: -
CDR3aa: CASSQEASGSIEQFF
CDR3nt: TGCGCCAGCAGCCAAGAGGCTAGCGGGAGTATTGAGCAGTTCTTC

len: 15
v_gene: TRBV29-1
d_gene: TRBD2
j_gene: TRBJ2-3
abundance: -
CDR3aa: CSVRRTSGYTDTQYF
CDR3nt: TGCAGCGTTCGAAGGACTAGCGGGTACACAGATACGCAGTATTTT

len: 15
v_gene: TRBV28
d_gene: TRBD1
j_gene: TRBJ2-7
abundance: -
CDR3aa: CASRPGTGASYEQYF
CDR3nt: TGTGCCAGCAGACCCGGGACAGGGGCCTCCTACGAGCAGTACTTC

len: 15
v_gene: TRBV30
d_gene: TRBD1
j_gene: TRBJ2-1
abundance: -
CDR3aa: CAWSSGGTVYNEQFF
CDR3nt: TGTGCCTGGTCATCCGGTGGGACAGTTTACAATGAGCAGTTCTTC

len: 13
v_gene: TRBV19
d_gene: TRBD1
j_gene: TRBJ1-1
abundance: -
CDR3aa: CASSSTGDTEAFF
CDR3nt: TGTGCCAGTAGTAGTACAGGGGACACTGAAGCTTTCTTT

len: 16
v_gene: TRBV5-5
d_gene: TRBD1
j_gene: TRBJ1-4
abundance: medium-sized
CDR3aa: CASSKTIRDSNEKLFF
CDR3nt: TGTGCCAGCAGCAAAACTATCCGGGACAGTAATGAAAAACTGTTTTTT

len: 13
v_gene: TRBV9
d_gene: -
j_gene: TRBJ2-1
abundance: once
CDR3aa: CASSGALSHEQFF
CDR3nt: TGTGCCAGCAGCGGTGCCCTTAGCCATGAGCAGTTCTTC

len: 12
v_gene: TRBV29-1
d_gene: -
j_gene: TRBJ2-3
abundance: -
CDR3aa: CSVPRAADTQYF
CDR3nt: TGCAGCGTCCCGAGGGCGGCAGATACGCAGTATTTT

len: 15
v_gene: TRBV5-1
d_gene: -
j_gene: TRBJ2-1
abundance: -
CDR3aa: CASSPGGFSAHEQFF
CDR3nt: TGCGCCAGCAGCCCCGGGGGATTCAGCGCCCATGAGCAGTTCTTC

len: 14
v_gene: TRBV7-3
d_gene: -
j_gene: TRBJ1-2
abundance: many
CDR3aa: CASSFARGGYGYTF
CDR3nt: TGTGCCAGCAGCTTCGCACGCGGCGGCTATGGCTACACCTTC

len: 15
v_gene: TRBV11-2
d_gene: -
j_gene: TRBJ2-2
abundance: -
CDR3aa: CASSRDRGGTGELFF
CDR3nt: TGTGCCAGCAGTCGTGACAGGGGAGGGACCGGGGAGCTGTTTTTT